One and the same sample provided the 15 T cell receptor beta chains below, sequenced in a study of T cells in Graves' hyperthyroidism and ophthalmopathy. From RNA transcripts, TCR beta CDR3 regions were amplified. The HTBI primer set served for first-round RT-PCR of the TCR CDR3. TCRdb called the multiplex PCR reads again in MiXCR, with one record for every CDR3 protein. Among roughly 550,000 distinct CDR3 sequences listed, around 15% were seen once. Sequenced input: blood. These receptors came from a woman aged 25 to 39 with Graves' ophthalmopathy.

The rearrangement joins TRBV14 to TRBJ2-1, with D perhaps matching TRBD2 (5 bases). This CDR3 is 16 amino acids long. Trimming pared 0 bases from V and 5 bases from J, leaving 14 bases between. CDR1 and CDR2 (germline): SGHDN, FVKESK. The CDR3 sequence: CASSQDGRASNNEQFF. Here the CDR3 DNA reads TGTGCCAGCAGCCAAGATGGGCGGGCCTCAAACAATGAGCAGTTCTTC.

This clonotype was recorded many times. The rearrangement joins TRBV20-1 to TRBJ2-1; D may correspond to TRBD1 or TRBD2 (6 bases each). V lost 2 bases and J lost 2, with 13 bases in between. The germline V gene has CDR1 DFQATT and CDR2 SNEGSKA (reference sequence). This CDR3 contains 15 residues. The CDR3 is CSARLGGGPYNEQFF. CDR3 nucleotide sequence: TGCAGTGCTAGACTGGGTGGGGGGCCCTACAATGAGCAGTTCTTC.

The chain combines TRBV5-1 with TRBJ2-1; TRBD2 agrees at 11 bases. The V and J ends lost 1 base and 7 bases, in that order; junction bases with no gene match: 7. This CDR3 region has 16 residues. The germline gives CDR1 SGHRS, CDR2 YFSETQ. The DNA of the CDR3 is TGCGCCAGCAGCTTGACTCTAGCGGGAGGTGGAAATGAGCAGTTCTTC. Amino acid sequence: CASSLTLAGGGNEQFF.

This clonotype was seen only a few times. The chain recombines TRBV28 with TRBJ2-5; D may correspond to TRBD1 or TRBD2 (5 bases each). Germline CDR1 MDHEN, CDR2 SYDVKM. With 4 bases removed from V and 2 bases from J, the gap between germline ends came to 17 bases. The CDR3 sequence is 16 residues long. The CDR3 DNA reads TGTGCCAGCAGTTCTGCCGGGACGGCCGTTCAAGAGACCCAGTACTTC. Translation gives CASSSAGTAVQETQYF.

This clonotype was observed a handful of times. The rearrangement uses TRBV28 and TRBJ2-7; 7 nucleotides line up with TRBD1. With V trimmed by 9 bases and J by 2 bases, 7 bases remained unmatched. Looked up from germline, CDR1 is MDHEN and CDR2 is SYDVKM. The CDR3 is 13 amino acids. The CDR3 region has the DNA TGTGCCAGTCGACAGGGTTCCACCTACGAGCAGTACTTC. Amino acid sequence: CASRQGSTYEQYF.

This clonotype showed up just a few times. The V gene is TRBV20-1, the J gene TRBJ2-5; D may be TRBD1 or TRBD2 (6 bases each). Per germline, CDR1 DFQATT and CDR2 SNEGSKA (reference sequence). The CDR3 has 14 residues. V lost 3 bases, J lost 5 bases, and 16 bases lay in between. The CDR3 DNA is TGCAGTGCTAGGTTACGGGGGCGCGGTGAGACCCAGTACTTC. This gives the protein CSARLRGRGETQYF.

J is TRBJ2-4 and V is TRBV7-2; 7 bases are shared with TRBD2. V trimming: 3 bases; J trimming: 5 bases; junction bases outside the gene matches: 13. CDR3 length: 17 residues. The germline V gene has CDR1 SGHTA and CDR2 FQGNSA. The CDR3 DNA reads TGTGCCAGCAGCTTGCCCCGTGGGGGGGTGGGGGAAAACATTCAGTACTTC. Its protein product is CASSLPRGGVGENIQYF.

The table lists this clonotype with a few counts. This sequence joins TRBV28 and TRBJ2-3; 8 bases align to TRBD1. The CDR3 spans 13 residues. V lost 5 bases and J lost 4; bases outside the gene matches: 2. Germline-derived CDR1 and CDR2 are MDHEN and SYDVKM. The DNA for the CDR3 is TGTGCCAGCAGTGACAGGGGATCAGATACGCAGTATTTT. Encoded protein: CASSDRGSDTQYF.

The chain employs TRBV18 and TRBJ1-5, with 7 bases that match TRBD1. Unmatched junction bases numbered 4, after V lost 2 bases and J lost 9 bases. Per germline, CDR1 KGHSH and CDR2 LQKENI. The CDR3 consists of 13 residues. The CDR3 bases are TGTGCCAGCTCACCAAAACAGGGGTTGCCCCAGCATTTT. Protein sequence: CASSPKQGLPQHF.

This clonotype was seen at least ten times. V gene TRBV5-1 combines with J gene TRBJ2-4; 13 positions match TRBD2. Per the germline V gene, CDR1 is SGHRS and CDR2 is YFSETQ. Trimming cost V 7 bases and J 4 bases; bases outside gene matches: 8. The length of the CDR3 is 16 residues. DNA for the CDR3: TGCGCCAGCGGCACAAGGACTAGCGGGGGAAAAAACATTCAGTACTTC. Translating it yields CASGTRTSGGKNIQYF.

The rearrangement uses TRBV28 and TRBJ1-2; weak D call: TRBD1 (6 bases). Germline V lookup: CDR1 MDHEN, CDR2 SYDVKM. This CDR3 is 15 amino acids long. V lost 6 bases to trimming and J lost 2 bases, with 16 bases between them. The CDR3 DNA sequence: TGTGCCAGCAGAACCCCCCAGGGGCGAAACTATGGCTACACCTTC. Amino acid sequence: CASRTPQGRNYGYTF.

This clonotype was counted at least ten times. This chain joins TRBV7-9 and TRBJ2-1; D may be TRBD2 (6 bases). The CDR3 is 15 amino acids. CDR1 is SEHNR, CDR2 FQNEAQ, per germline (reference sequence). Between the trimmed V and J ends, which lost 5 bases and 7 bases, there was a span of 18 bases. The CDR3 sequence: CASSPSVSRRNEQFF. DNA for the CDR3: TGTGCCAGCAGCCCTAGCGTCTCGCGGCGGAATGAGCAGTTCTTC.

This clonotype came up a few times. The chain carries TRBV14 and TRBJ2-1, with TRBD2 identical over 7 bases. CDR3 length equals 17 residues. Germline values: CDR1 SGHDN, CDR2 FVKESK. The V and J ends lost 0 bases and 9 bases, in that order; junction bases with no gene match: 14. The CDR3: CASSQEAGEGLLGEQFF. The CDR3 DNA follows: TGTGCCAGCAGCCAAGAGGCGGGAGAAGGGTTATTGGGTGAGCAGTTCTTC.

This clonotype appeared many times. CDR3 amino acids: CASSLPGLAGATDTQYF. In DNA, the CDR3 is TGTGCCAGCAGCTTACCCGGACTAGCGGGTGCCACAGATACGCAGTATTTT. V gene TRBV11-2 combines with J gene TRBJ2-3; 11 positions match TRBD2. Germline V gene sequence: CDR1 SGHAT, CDR2 FQNNGV. The V and J ends lost 2 bases and 2 bases, in that order; junction bases with no gene match: 6. There are 17 residues in the CDR3. Full variable domain (remainder filled in from reference TRBV11-2 and TRBJ2-3): EAGVAQSPRYKIIEKRQSVAFWCNPISGHATLYWYQQILGQGPKLLIQFQNNGVVDDSQLPKDRFSAERLKGVDSTLKIQPAKLEDSAVYLCASSLPGLAGATDTQYFGPGTRLTVL.

This clonotype was counted ten times or more. The chain couples TRBV7-9 to TRBJ1-2; no clear D. The CDR3 contains 12 residues. Germline V gene lookup returns CDR1 SEHNR and CDR2 FQNEAQ (reference sequence). Deletions cut 5 bases from V and 4 bases from J, with 8 bases between. The CDR3 DNA follows: TGTGCCAGCAGCCTCGAGGGCTATGGCTACACCTTC. It yields the protein CASSLEGYGYTF.